This T cell receptor (beta chain) was captured by sequencing in a study of T cell responses to AZD1222 COVID-19 vaccine. Study details: Second-dose groups at about 4 or about 12 weeks were pooled. The study's findings and limits: Spike-specific TCRs gained breadth and depth after people received two AZD1222 doses. Most donors were white British, females outnumbered males, and clonal diversity was possibly underestimated. Epitopes outside B.1.351 and B.1.1.7 mutated regions reportedly drew nearly half of spike TCRs.

In the case of this clone: What it recognizes is unknown.

The CDR3 has 15 amino acids. The trim removed 4 bases at V and 2 bases at J, leaving 7 bases unmatched. Looked up from germline, CDR1 is MGHRA and CDR2 is YSYEKL. Here immunoSEQ multiplex PCR was the method, and the copy in TCRdb shows in-frame clones only, minus some. The sample has 130,000 to 150,000 clones, approximately 88% seen once. The source of this sequence is an adult in good health. J is TRBJ2-7 and V is TRBV4-1; 8 bases line up with TRBD2. Source: peripheral blood, taken on day 0 of AZD1222 vaccination. The DNA for the CDR3 is TGCGCCAGCAGCCCCGCTAGCGGGCAAACCTACGAGCAGTACTTC. It is translated as CASSPASGQTYEQYF.